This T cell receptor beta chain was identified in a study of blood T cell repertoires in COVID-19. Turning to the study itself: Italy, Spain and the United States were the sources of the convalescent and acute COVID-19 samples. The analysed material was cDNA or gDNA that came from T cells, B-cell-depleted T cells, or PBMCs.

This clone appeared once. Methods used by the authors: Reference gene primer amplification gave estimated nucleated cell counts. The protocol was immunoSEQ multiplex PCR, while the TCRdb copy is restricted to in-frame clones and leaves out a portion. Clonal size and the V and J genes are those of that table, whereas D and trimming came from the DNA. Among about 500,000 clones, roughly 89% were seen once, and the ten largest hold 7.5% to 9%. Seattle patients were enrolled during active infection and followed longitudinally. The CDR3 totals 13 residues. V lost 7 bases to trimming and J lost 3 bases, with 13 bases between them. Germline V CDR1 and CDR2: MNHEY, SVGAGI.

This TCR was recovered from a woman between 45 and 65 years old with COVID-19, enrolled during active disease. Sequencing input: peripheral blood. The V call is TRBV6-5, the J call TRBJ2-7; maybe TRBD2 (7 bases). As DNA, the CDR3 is TGTGCCAGCACCGACGGGGGGCTCTACGAGCAGTACTTC. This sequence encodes CASTDGGLYEQYF.